Each of the 26 T cell receptor beta chains below was sequenced from the same sample in a study of cytomegalovirus exposure and HLA in healthy donors. The PCR used 60 Vbeta and 13 Jbeta primers. Sequenced by immunoSEQ multiplex PCR; TCRdb stores in-frame clones only, minus some. The sample holds about 140,000 clones, roughly 62% seen once. Input material: PBMCs. All receptors derive from a male donor in good health and CMV-seronegative.

The chain has TRBV2 and TRBJ1-6; TRBD1 matches at 7 bases. V dropped 2 bases and J dropped 6; count of bases not matched to a gene: 4. The CDR3 is 15 amino acids. Germline lookup yields CDR1 SNHLY and CDR2 FYNNEI. CDR3 DNA: TGTGCCAGCAGTGAAAGGGCAGGGGGTAATTCACCCCTCCACTTT. Its translation: CASSERAGGNSPLHF.

The CDR3 DNA reads as TGTGCCAGCTCACCACAAGGGACAGGGGGCGTTGGAGAAAAACTGTTTTTT. Protein: CASSPQGTGGVGEKLFF. This chain connects TRBV18 to TRBJ1-4; 12 bases map to TRBD1. This CDR3 region has 17 residues. The germline V gene has CDR1 KGHSH and CDR2 LQKENI. Trimming took 1 base from V and 8 from J; bases not matched to a gene: 8.

This clone was picked up one time. V is TRBV19 and J is TRBJ1-6; D is unresolved. This CDR3 has 15 amino acids. CDR1 LNHDA and CDR2 SQIVND come from the germline V gene (reference sequence). Trimming pared 5 bases from V and 7 bases from J, leaving 15 bases between. CDR3 nucleotides: TGTGCCAGTAGTTCTTACGAGCGGCCCAATTCACCCCTCCACTTT. Translation gives CASSSYERPNSPLHF.

This chain connects TRBV6-5 to TRBJ1-6, with 7 bases matching TRBD1. This CDR3 has 13 residues. Germline V lookup: CDR1 MNHEY, CDR2 SVGAGI. V lost 9 bases to trimming and J lost 7 bases; unmatched junction nucleotides: 6. The CDR3 sequence: CARPDRDNSPLHF. CDR3 nucleotide sequence: TGTGCCAGACCCGACAGGGACAATTCACCCCTCCACTTT.

The V call is TRBV5-1, the J call TRBJ2-3; the match to TRBD2 covers 8 bases. The CDR3 covers 14 residues. V shed 3 bases, J shed 3 bases, and the junction held 3 bases outside the gene matches. Germline values: CDR1 SGHRS, CDR2 YFSETQ. CDR3 residues: CASSYGGGTDTQYF. The CDR3 region has the DNA TGCGCCAGCAGCTACGGCGGGGGGACAGATACGCAGTATTTT.

The chain has TRBV5-4 and TRBJ2-5, with 9 nucleotides matching TRBD2. The DNA end is a closer match to TRBJ2-7, so the J assignment may be wrong. This CDR3 is 13 amino acids long. Germline loops: CDR1 SGHNT, CDR2 YYREEE (reference sequence). The CDR3 region has the DNA TGTGCCAGCCATAGCGGGGGCTTCCACGAGCAGTACTTC. Protein sequence: CASHSGGFHEQYF.

DNA of the CDR3: TGTGCCAGCAGCTTCCAGAGGAACACAGATACGCAGTATTTT. This encodes CASSFQRNTDTQYF. The chain employs TRBV7-3 and TRBJ2-3, with D unresolved. The CDR3 contains 14 residues. Trimming took 3 bases from V and 2 from J, leaving 9 bases between them. Germline V gene sequence: CDR1 SGHTA, CDR2 FQGTGA.

This chain connects TRBV9 to TRBJ2-2; weak D call: TRBD2 (6 bases). CDR3 length: 16 residues. Trimming removed 0 bases at V and 0 bases at J, with 9 bases between. Germline CDR1 SGDLS, CDR2 YYNGEE. CDR3 region: CASSVGAGPNTGELFF. The CDR3 DNA is TGTGCCAGCAGCGTAGGGGCGGGGCCGAACACCGGGGAGCTGTTTTTT.

This chain joins TRBV30 and TRBJ2-1, with 11 bases fitting TRBD2. CDR1 and CDR2 (germline): GTSNPN, SVGIG (reference sequence). V lost 2 bases, J lost 8 bases, and 8 bases stayed unmatched. This CDR3 comprises 15 residues. CDR3 DNA sequence: TGTGCCTGGAGTCGAACTAGCGGGGGACGCGATGAGCAGTTCTTC. This translates into CAWSRTSGGRDEQFF.

The gene calls are TRBV27 and TRBJ2-7; 9 bases align to TRBD1. The CDR3 extends over 15 amino acids. Germline assignment: CDR1 MNHEY and CDR2 SMNVEV (reference sequence). V gave up 2 bases and J gave up 3 bases; unmatched junction bases: 5. DNA for the CDR3: TGTGCCAGCAGTTTAGTTGGACAGGGGATCTACGAGCAGTACTTC. Its protein is CASSLVGQGIYEQYF.

This sequence joins TRBV7-3 and TRBJ2-2, with a tentative D call TRBD2 (6 bases). Trimming pared 2 bases from V and 7 bases from J, leaving 8 bases between. The CDR3 is 13 amino acids. Germline CDR1 is SGHTA and CDR2 is FQGTGA. The chain's CDR3 is CASSLGGVGELFF. CDR3 nucleotide sequence: TGTGCCAGCAGCTTAGGCGGGGTCGGGGAGCTGTTTTTT.

About this clone: This CDR3 is also generated by other DNA sequences in the sample. The V call is TRBV5-1, the J call TRBJ2-7; maybe TRBD1 (5 bases). Germline V CDR1 and CDR2: SGHRS, YFSETQ. V dropped 0 bases and J dropped 2 bases, with 12 bases sitting between them. The CDR3 loop spans 15 amino acids. The CDR3 is CASSLGQSSTYEQYF. The CDR3 DNA reads as TGCGCCAGCAGCTTGGGACAGTCCTCGACCTACGAGCAGTACTTC. The full variable domain, completed using reference TRBV5-1 and TRBJ2-7, is KAGVTQTPRYLIKTRGQQVTLSCSPISGHRSVSWYQQTPGQGLQFLFEYFSETQRNKGNFPGRFSGRQFSNSRSEMNVSTLELGDSALYLCASSLGQSSTYEQYFGPGTRLTVT.

The chain joins TRBV6-6 to TRBJ2-2, with 11 bases matching TRBD2. Germline V gives CDR1 MNHNY, CDR2 SVGAGI (reference sequence). V gave up 5 bases and J gave up 6 bases; unmatched junction bases: 5. This CDR3 region has 15 residues. The CDR3, as DNA: TGTGCCAGCAGTCAGACTAGCGGGACCCCCGGGGAGCTGTTTTTT. It encodes CASSQTSGTPGELFF.

The rearrangement uses TRBV6-5 and TRBJ2-7; TRBD2 aligns across 12 bases. Germline assignment: CDR1 MNHEY and CDR2 SVGAGI. The CDR3 totals 14 residues. After removal of 6 bases from V and 4 bases from J, the junction contained 4 bases not matched to a gene. The CDR3 sequence is CASSSGLAGYEQYF. Written as DNA, the CDR3 is TGTGCCAGCAGCTCGGGACTAGCGGGTTACGAGCAGTACTTC.

V gene TRBV5-1 combines with J gene TRBJ1-1; perhaps TRBD1 as D (6 bases). The CDR3 length is 15 residues. Trimming took 3 bases from V and 5 from J, leaving 17 bases between them. Germline V lookup: CDR1 SGHRS, CDR2 YFSETQ. CDR3 DNA: TGCGCCAGCAGCTCCCTGGGGGCCCTAGGGACTGAAGCTTTCTTT. Amino acids: CASSSLGALGTEAFF. Together with reference TRBV5-1 and TRBJ1-1, the CDR3 gives the full variable domain: KAGVTQTPRYLIKTRGQQVTLSCSPISGHRSVSWYQQTPGQGLQFLFEYFSETQRNKGNFPGRFSGRQFSNSRSEMNVSTLELGDSALYLCASSSLGALGTEAFFGQGTRLTVV.

The chain links TRBV7-8 to TRBJ1-6; D is unclear. The CDR3 has 13 amino acids. V was shortened by 7 bases and J by 5 bases, with 9 bases between the two germline ends. Germline loops: CDR1 SGHVS, CDR2 FQNEAQ. In DNA, the CDR3 is TGTGCCAGCAAGAGGGTACATAATTCACCCCTCCACTTT. Amino acid sequence: CASKRVHNSPLHF.

This clone was counted between two and nine times. Other nucleotide sequences from this sample produce the same CDR3. The chain carries TRBV11-2 and TRBJ1-5; D is possibly TRBD1 (5 bases). Germline CDR1 is SGHAT and CDR2 is FQNNGV. V lost 5 bases to trimming and J lost 4 bases, with 15 bases between them. This CDR3 spans 15 amino acids. The CDR3 region has the DNA TGTGCCAGCAGCACCACAAGGGGAAAAAATCAGCCCCAGCATTTT. Translating it yields CASSTTRGKNQPQHF.

This chain joins TRBV20-1 and TRBJ2-1; D unresolved. The CDR3 sequence is 11 residues long. The germline V gene has CDR1 DFQATT and CDR2 SNEGSKA (reference sequence). Trimming cost V 4 bases and J 4 bases, with 5 bases left between them. The CDR3 DNA reads TGCAGTGCTACCAGATACAATGAGCAGTTCTTC. It encodes CSATRYNEQFF.

The chain uses TRBV5-1 and TRBJ1-2; a weak D match, TRBD1 (5 bases). V gave up 0 bases and J gave up 4 bases, with 13 bases separating them. The CDR3 loop spans 15 amino acids. Germline lookup yields CDR1 SGHRS and CDR2 YFSETQ. DNA for the CDR3: TGCGCCAGCAGCTTGGGAGAGACAGTCACCTATGGCTACACCTTC. Translation: CASSLGETVTYGYTF.

Only a few counts were recorded for this clone. J is TRBJ1-5 and V is TRBV6-5; 8 positions agree with TRBD1. Germline CDR1 is MNHEY and CDR2 is SVGAGI. The ends lost 4 bases at V and 4 bases at J; junction bases unmatched: 9. The CDR3 runs to 16 residues. The CDR3 reads CASSFSPDRANQPQHF. The DNA of the CDR3 is TGTGCCAGCAGTTTCAGCCCGGACAGGGCAAATCAGCCCCAGCATTTT.

The J gene is TRBJ2-7, the V gene TRBV5-1; no clear D. V lost 3 bases, J lost 1 base, and 2 bases lay in between. CDR3 length: 11 amino acids. Germline assignment: CDR1 SGHRS and CDR2 YFSETQ. CDR3 loop: CASSSSYEQYF. The CDR3 DNA reads TGCGCCAGCAGCTCATCCTACGAGCAGTACTTC.

V usage is TRBV28 and J usage is TRBJ1-3, with 9 nucleotides matching TRBD1. This CDR3 has 15 residues. The V gene's germline CDR1 is MDHEN and CDR2 SYDVKM. The J segment lost 3 bases and the V segment lost 5 bases, leaving 5 bases of the junction unmatched. CDR3 region: CASSPGQGGGNTIYF. CDR3 DNA: TGTGCCAGCAGTCCGGGACAGGGTGGTGGAAACACCATATATTTT.

The chain combines TRBV7-9 with TRBJ1-3, with D uncertain. The CDR3 is 14 residues long. Germline CDR1 and CDR2: SEHNR and FQNEAQ (reference sequence). V shed 5 bases and J shed 0 bases, with 8 bases lying between them. The CDR3 loop reads CASSPRSSGNTIYF. The CDR3 DNA follows: TGTGCCAGCAGCCCAAGGAGCTCTGGAAACACCATATATTTT.

The genes are TRBV9 and TRBJ1-2; D is possibly TRBD1 (5 bases). The V end was cut by 0 bases, the J end by 4 bases, with 10 bases between. The CDR3 loop spans 14 amino acids. Germline CDR1 is SGDLS and CDR2 is YYNGEE. CDR3 protein: CASSVGQGRYGYTF. The CDR3 DNA reads TGTGCCAGCAGCGTAGGGCAGGGCCGCTATGGCTACACCTTC.

The V and J genes are TRBV6-6 and TRBJ1-3; D possibly corresponds to TRBD1 (6 bases). The length of the CDR3 is 15 residues. CDR1 is MNHNY and CDR2 is SVGAGI in the germline V gene (reference sequence). The V end was cut by 6 bases, the J end by 0 bases, with 12 bases between. The CDR3 region is CASRLDRTSGNTIYF. The CDR3 bases are TGTGCCAGCAGGCTAGACAGGACCTCTGGAAACACCATATATTTT.

V gene TRBV7-8 combines with J gene TRBJ1-1; 7 nucleotides match TRBD1. V was clipped by 5 bases and J by 7 bases; unmatched bases: 13. There are 15 residues in the CDR3. Germline assignment: CDR1 SGHVS and CDR2 FQNEAQ. The CDR3 region is CASSPRRGPGVEAFF. CDR3 DNA: TGTGCCAGCAGCCCTCGAAGGGGGCCCGGTGTTGAAGCTTTCTTT.